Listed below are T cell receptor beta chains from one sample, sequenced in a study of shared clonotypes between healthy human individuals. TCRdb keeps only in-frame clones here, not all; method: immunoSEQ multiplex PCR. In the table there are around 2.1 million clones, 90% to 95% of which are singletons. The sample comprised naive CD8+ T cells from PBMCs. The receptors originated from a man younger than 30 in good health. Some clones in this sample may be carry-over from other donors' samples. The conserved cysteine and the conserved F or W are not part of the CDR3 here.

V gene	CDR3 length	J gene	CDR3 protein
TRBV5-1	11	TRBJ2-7	ASSLHQAYEQY
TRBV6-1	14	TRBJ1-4	ASSDRRAPPNEKLF
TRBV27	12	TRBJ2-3	ASSTRQGSDTQY
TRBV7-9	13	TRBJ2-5	ASSLRQGAGETQY
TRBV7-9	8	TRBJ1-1	ASRGTEAF
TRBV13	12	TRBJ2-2	ASSPRPNTGELF
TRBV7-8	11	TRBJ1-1	ASSLMRQFEAF
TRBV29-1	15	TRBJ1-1	SVEGERDREWNTEAF
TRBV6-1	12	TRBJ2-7	AAPSDRLSYEQY
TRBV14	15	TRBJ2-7	ASSQESRNFSSYEQY
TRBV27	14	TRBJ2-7	ASSLSQLAGRYEQY
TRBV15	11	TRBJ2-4	ATSRVAKNIQY
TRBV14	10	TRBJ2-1	ASSQGLTSQF
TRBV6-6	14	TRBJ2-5	ASSYSWSGSQETQY
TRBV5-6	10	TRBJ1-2	ASSPAGSGYT
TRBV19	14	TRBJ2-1	ASSIKGLGSYNEQF
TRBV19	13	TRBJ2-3	ASSIAGGPSYTQY
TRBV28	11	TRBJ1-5	ASSLVVNQPQH
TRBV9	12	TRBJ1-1	ASSVAGGITEAF
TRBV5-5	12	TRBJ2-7	ASSPGVSPHEQY
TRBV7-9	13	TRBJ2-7	ASSPLAGGPYEQY
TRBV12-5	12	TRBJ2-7	ASGFSGINDEQY
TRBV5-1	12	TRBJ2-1	ASSLREWRDEQF
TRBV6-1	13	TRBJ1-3	ASRLTEFGGNTIY
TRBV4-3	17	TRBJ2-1	ASSQDFGGWSSENNEQF
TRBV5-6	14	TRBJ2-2	ASSSEGQGYTGELF
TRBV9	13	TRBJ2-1	ASSVIAGGSNEQF
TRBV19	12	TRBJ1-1	ASTPEGEHTEAF
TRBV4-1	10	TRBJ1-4	ASSQGVEKLF
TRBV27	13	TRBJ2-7	ASSLLLAGPYEQY
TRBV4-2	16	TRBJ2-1	ASSIAGQGITGAHEQF
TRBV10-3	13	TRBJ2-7	AISEWQGDSYEQY
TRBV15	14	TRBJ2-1	ATSSRTSGAYNEQF
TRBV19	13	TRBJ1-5	ASSIVREKAQPQH
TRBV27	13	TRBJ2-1	ASSFSGLAGYEQF
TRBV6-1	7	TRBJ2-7	ATGHEQY
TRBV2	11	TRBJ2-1	ASSGRQYNEQF
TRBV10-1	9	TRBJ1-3	ARKGANTIY
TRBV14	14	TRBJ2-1	ASSSKQGGPYNEQF
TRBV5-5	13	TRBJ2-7	ASSLLAGSSYEQY
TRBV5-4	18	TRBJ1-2	ASSFSFAIRDRGQDYGYT